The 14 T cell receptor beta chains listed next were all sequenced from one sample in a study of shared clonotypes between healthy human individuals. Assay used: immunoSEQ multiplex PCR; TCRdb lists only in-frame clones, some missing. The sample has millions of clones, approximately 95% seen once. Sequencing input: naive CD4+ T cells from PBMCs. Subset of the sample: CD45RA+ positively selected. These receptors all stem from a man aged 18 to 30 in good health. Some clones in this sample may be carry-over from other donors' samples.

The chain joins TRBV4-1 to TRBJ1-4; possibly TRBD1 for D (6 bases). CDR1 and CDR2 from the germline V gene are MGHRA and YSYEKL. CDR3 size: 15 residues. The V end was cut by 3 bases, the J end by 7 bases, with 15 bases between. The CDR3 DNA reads TGCGCCAGCAGCCAGCCTCAGGGAGGGGGTGAAAAACTGTTTTTT. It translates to CASSQPQGGGEKLFF.

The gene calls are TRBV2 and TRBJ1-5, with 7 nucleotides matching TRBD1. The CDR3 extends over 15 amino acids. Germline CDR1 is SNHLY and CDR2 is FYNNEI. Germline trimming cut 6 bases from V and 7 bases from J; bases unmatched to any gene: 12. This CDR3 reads CASSQQGLAGQPQHF. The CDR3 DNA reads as TGTGCCAGCAGCCAACAGGGGTTAGCGGGACAGCCCCAGCATTTT.

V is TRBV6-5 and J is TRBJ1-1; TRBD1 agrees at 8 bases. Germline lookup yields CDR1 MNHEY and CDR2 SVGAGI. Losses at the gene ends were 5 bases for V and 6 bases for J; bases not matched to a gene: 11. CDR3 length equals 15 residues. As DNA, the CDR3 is TGTGCCAGCAGTCCTCACCGCGGACAGGGCGCTGAAGCTTTCTTT. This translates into CASSPHRGQGAEAFF.

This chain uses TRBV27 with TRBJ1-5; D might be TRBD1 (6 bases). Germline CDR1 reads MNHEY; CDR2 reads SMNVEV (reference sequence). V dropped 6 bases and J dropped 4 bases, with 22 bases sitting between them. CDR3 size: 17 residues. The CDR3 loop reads CASSLKVGTRNNQPQHF. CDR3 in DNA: TGTGCCAGCAGCCTAAAAGTTGGGACAAGAAATAATCAGCCCCAGCATTTT.

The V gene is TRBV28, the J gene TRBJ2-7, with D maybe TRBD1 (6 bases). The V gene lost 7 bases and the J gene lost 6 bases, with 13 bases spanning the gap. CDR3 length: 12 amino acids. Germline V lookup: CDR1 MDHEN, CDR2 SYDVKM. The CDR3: CASTRAGVEQYF. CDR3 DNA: TGTGCCAGCACCCGCGCAGGGGTCGAGCAGTACTTC.

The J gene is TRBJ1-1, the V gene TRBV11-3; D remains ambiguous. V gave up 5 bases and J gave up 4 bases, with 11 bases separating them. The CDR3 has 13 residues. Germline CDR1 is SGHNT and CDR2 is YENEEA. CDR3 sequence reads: CASSARAGTEAFF. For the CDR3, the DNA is TGTGCCAGCAGCGCCCGGGCAGGCACTGAAGCTTTCTTT. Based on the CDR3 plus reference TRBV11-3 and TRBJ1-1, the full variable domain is EAGVVQSPRYKIIEKKQPVAFWCNPISGHNTLYWYLQNLGQGPELLIRYENEEAVDDSQLPKDRFSAERLKGVDSTLKIQPAELGDSAVYLCASSARAGTEAFFGQGTRLTVV.

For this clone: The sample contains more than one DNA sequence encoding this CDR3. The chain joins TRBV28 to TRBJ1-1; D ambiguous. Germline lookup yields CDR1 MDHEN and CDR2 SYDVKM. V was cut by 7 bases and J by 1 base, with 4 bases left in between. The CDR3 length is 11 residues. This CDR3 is CASIRNTEAFF. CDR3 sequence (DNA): TGTGCCAGCATTAGGAACACTGAAGCTTTCTTT.

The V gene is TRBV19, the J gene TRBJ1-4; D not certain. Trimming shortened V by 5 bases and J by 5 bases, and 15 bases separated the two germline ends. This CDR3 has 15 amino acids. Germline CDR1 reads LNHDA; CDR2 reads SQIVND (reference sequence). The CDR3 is CASSSRLSMNEKLFF. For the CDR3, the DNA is TGTGCCAGTAGTTCCAGACTGTCAATGAATGAAAAACTGTTTTTT.

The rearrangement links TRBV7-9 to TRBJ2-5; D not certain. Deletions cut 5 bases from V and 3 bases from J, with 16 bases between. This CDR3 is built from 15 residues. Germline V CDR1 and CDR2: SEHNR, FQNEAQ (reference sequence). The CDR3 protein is CASSQTTRQKETQYF. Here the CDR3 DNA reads TGTGCCAGCAGCCAAACGACCCGGCAAAAAGAGACCCAGTACTTC.

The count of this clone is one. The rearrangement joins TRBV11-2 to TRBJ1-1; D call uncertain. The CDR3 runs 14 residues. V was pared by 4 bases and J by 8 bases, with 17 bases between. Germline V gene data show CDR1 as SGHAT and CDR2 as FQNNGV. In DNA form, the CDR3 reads TGTGCCAGCAGCTCCTCGGCAGGCCTAGGGGAAGCTTTCTTT. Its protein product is CASSSSAGLGEAFF.

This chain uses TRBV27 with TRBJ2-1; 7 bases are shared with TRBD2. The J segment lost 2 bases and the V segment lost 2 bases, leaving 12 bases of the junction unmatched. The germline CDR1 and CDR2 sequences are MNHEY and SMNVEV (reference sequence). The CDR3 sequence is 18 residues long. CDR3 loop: CASSLKGLHRTAYNEQFF. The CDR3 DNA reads TGTGCCAGCAGTTTAAAGGGACTACACAGGACGGCCTACAATGAGCAGTTCTTC.

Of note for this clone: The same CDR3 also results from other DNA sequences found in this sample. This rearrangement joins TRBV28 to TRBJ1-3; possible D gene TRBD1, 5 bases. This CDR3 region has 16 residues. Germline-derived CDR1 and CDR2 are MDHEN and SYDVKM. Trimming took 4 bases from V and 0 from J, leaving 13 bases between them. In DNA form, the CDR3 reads TGTGCCAGCAGTTCCCCCTTAGGGGTCTCTGGAAACACCATATATTTT. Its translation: CASSSPLGVSGNTIYF.

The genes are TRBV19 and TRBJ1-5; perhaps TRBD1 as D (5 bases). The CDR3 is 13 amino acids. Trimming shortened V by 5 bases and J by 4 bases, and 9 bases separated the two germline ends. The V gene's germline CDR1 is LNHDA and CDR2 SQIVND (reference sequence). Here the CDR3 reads CASSATANQPQHF. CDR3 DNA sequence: TGTGCCAGTAGTGCGACAGCAAATCAGCCCCAGCATTTT.

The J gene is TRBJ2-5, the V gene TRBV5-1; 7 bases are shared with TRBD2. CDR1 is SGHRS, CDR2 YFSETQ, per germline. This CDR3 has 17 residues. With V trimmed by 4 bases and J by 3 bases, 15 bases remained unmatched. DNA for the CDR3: TGCGCCAGCAGCCGGGGGTCGCGGCTAGCGGCAGAAGAGACCCAGTACTTC. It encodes CASSRGSRLAAEETQYF. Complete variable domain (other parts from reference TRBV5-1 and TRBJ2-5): KAGVTQTPRYLIKTRGQQVTLSCSPISGHRSVSWYQQTPGQGLQFLFEYFSETQRNKGNFPGRFSGRQFSNSRSEMNVSTLELGDSALYLCASSRGSRLAAEETQYFGPGTRLLVL.